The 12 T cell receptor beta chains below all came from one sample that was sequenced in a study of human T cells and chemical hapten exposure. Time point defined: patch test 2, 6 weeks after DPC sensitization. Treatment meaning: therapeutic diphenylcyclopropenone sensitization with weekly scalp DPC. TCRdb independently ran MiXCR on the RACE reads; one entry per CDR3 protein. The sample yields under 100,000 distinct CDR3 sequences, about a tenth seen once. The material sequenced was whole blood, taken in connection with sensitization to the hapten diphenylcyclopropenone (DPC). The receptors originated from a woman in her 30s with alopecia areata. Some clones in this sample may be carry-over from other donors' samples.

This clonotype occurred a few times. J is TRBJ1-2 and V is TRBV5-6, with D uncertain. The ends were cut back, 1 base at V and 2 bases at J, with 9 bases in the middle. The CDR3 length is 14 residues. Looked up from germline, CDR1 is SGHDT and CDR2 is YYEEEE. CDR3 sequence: CASSLNLGNYGYTF. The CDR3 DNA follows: TGTGCCAGCAGCTTGAATTTGGGGAACTATGGCTACACCTTC.

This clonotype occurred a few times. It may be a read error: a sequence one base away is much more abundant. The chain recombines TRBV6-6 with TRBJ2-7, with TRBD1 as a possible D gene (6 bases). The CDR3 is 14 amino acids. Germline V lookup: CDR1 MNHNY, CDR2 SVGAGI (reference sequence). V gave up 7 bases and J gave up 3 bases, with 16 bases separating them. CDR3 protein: CASNLPPGVYEQYF. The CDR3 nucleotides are TGTGCCAGCAACCTACCGCCAGGGGTCTACGAGCAGTACTTC.

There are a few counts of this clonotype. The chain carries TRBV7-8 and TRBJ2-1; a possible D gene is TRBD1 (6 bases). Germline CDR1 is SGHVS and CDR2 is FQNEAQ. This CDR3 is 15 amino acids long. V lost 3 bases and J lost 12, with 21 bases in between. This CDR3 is CASSFDARLPRGQFF. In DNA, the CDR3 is TGTGCCAGCAGCTTTGACGCGAGACTTCCCAGGGGGCAGTTCTTC.

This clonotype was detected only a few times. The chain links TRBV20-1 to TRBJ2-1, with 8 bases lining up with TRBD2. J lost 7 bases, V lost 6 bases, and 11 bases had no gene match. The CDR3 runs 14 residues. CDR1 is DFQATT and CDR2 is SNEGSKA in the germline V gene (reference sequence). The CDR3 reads CSALSGTDSNEQFF. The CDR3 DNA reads TGCAGTGCGCTTAGCGGGACCGACTCAAATGAGCAGTTCTTC.

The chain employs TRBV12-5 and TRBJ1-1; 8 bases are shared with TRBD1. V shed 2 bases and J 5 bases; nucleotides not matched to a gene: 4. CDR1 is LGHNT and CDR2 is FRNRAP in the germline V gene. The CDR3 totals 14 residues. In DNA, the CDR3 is TGTGCTAGTGGTTTGCCACGACAGGGGACTGAAGCTTTCTTT. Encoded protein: CASGLPRQGTEAFF.

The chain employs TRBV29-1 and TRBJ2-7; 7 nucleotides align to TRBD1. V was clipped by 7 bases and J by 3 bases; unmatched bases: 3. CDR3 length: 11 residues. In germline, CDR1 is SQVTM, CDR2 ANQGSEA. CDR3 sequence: CSATGDYEQYF. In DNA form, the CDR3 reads TGCAGCGCTACAGGGGACTACGAGCAGTACTTC.

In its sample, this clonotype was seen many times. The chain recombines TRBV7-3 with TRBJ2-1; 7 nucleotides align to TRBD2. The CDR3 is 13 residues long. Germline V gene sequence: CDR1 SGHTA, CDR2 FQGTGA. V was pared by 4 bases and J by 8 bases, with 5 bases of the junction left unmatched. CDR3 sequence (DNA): TGTGCCAGCAGCTCCCGACTAGCTGATGAGCAGTTCTTC. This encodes CASSSRLADEQFF.

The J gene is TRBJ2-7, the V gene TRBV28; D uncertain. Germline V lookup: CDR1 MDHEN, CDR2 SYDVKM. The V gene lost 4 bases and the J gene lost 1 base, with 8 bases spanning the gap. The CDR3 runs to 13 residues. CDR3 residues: CASSSGGSYEQYF. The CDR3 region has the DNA TGTGCCAGCAGTTCTGGCGGATCCTACGAGCAGTACTTC.

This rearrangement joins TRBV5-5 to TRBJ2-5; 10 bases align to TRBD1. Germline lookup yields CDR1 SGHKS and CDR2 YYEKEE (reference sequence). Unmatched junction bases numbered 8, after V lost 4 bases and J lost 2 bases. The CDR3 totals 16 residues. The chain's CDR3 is CASSGGDRGRQETQYF. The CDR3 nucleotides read TGTGCCAGCAGCGGAGGGGACAGGGGAAGGCAAGAGACCCAGTACTTC.

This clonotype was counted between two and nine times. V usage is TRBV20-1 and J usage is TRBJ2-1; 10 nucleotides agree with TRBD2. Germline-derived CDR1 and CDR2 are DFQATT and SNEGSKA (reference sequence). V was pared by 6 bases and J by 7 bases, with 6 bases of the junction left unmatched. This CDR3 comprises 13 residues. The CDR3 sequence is CSAALAGSNEQFF. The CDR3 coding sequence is TGCAGTGCCGCACTAGCGGGGTCTAATGAGCAGTTCTTC.

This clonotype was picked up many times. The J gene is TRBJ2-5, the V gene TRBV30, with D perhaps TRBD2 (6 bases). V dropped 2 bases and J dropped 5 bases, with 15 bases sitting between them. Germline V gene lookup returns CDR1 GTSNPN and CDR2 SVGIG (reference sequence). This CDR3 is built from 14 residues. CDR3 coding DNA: TGTGCCTGGAGTCGTTTCGGAGGGTCCGAGACCCAGTACTTC. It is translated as CAWSRFGGSETQYF.

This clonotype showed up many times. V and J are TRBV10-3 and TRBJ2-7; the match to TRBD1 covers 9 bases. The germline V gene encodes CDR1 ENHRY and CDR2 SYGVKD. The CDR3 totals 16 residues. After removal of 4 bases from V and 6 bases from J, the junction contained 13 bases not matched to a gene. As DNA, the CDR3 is TGTGCCATCAGTGCTGAAATAGTGGACAGGGGTGTCGAGCAGTACTTC. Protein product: CAISAEIVDRGVEQYF.